One and the same sample provided the 21 T cell receptor beta chains below, sequenced in a study of cytomegalovirus exposure and HLA in healthy donors. The PCR employed 60 Vbeta primers together with 13 Jbeta primers. Generated by immunoSEQ multiplex PCR, the TCRdb table keeps only in-frame clones and is missing some. The repertoire table contains some 72,000 clones. Sequencing was carried out using PBMCs. These receptors all stem from a man under 40 in good health and CMV-seronegative.

The chain couples TRBV29-1 to TRBJ2-3; 10 positions agree with TRBD1. Germline CDR1 SQVTM, CDR2 ANQGSEA. This CDR3 is built from 14 residues. The junction had 6 bases not matched to a gene; V was cut back by 7 bases and J by 2 bases. The CDR3 region has the DNA TGCAGCGGAGGGACAGGGGCTACCACAGATACGCAGTATTTT. It translates to CSGGTGATTDTQYF.

The chain recombines TRBV28 with TRBJ1-2, with 8 positions matching TRBD1. Trimming removed 4 bases from V and 4 bases from J; junction bases left unmatched: 8. The CDR3 consists of 15 residues. Germline CDR1 and CDR2: MDHEN and SYDVKM. The CDR3 reads CASSSSGQEIYGYTF. Written as DNA, the CDR3 is TGTGCCAGCAGTTCGTCGGGACAGGAGATCTATGGCTACACCTTC.

The J gene is TRBJ1-6, the V gene TRBV19; TRBD1 matches at 8 bases. Trimming removed 5 bases from V and 10 bases from J; junction bases left unmatched: 7. The CDR3 length is 14 residues. From germline, CDR1 is LNHDA and CDR2 SQIVND (reference sequence). The CDR3 region has the DNA TGTGCCAGTAGTTCCAGGGGGCAGCGCTCACCCCTCCACTTT. Translating it yields CASSSRGQRSPLHF.

This chain links TRBV13 with TRBJ1-2; 9 nucleotides align to TRBD1. The V segment lost 4 bases and the J segment 7 bases; nucleotides outside the gene matches: 7. Germline V gene sequence: CDR1 PRHDT, CDR2 FYEKMQ (reference sequence). This CDR3 region has 14 residues. In nucleotides, the CDR3 is TGTGCCAGCAGCTCCCCCGGGACAGGGTCTGGCTACACCTTC. This encodes CASSSPGTGSGYTF.

The V and J genes are TRBV27 and TRBJ2-6; D gene uncertain. Trimming took off 0 bases at V and 4 bases at J, with 7 bases between the two ends. Germline V lookup: CDR1 MNHEY, CDR2 SMNVEV (reference sequence). The CDR3 extends over 15 amino acids. DNA of the CDR3: TGTGCCAGCAGTTTATCGTCGAGGGGGGCCAACGTCCTGACTTTC. Translating it yields CASSLSSRGANVLTF.

The chain has TRBV2 and TRBJ2-3; D gene ambiguous. The CDR3 is 11 amino acids. From germline, CDR1 is SNHLY and CDR2 FYNNEI. V was trimmed by 5 bases and J by 4 bases, leaving 4 bases between them. The CDR3 region has the DNA TGTGCCAGCAGTCTTGCAGATACGCAGTATTTT. Protein: CASSLADTQYF.

The chain recombines TRBV29-1 with TRBJ2-7, with TRBD2 matching 9 bases. Trimming cost V 5 bases and J 3 bases; bases outside gene matches: 5. The V gene's germline CDR1 is SQVTM and CDR2 ANQGSEA. CDR3 length: 13 amino acids. The CDR3 reads CSVQRGEFYEQYF. CDR3 bases: TGCAGCGTTCAGCGGGGGGAATTCTACGAGCAGTACTTC.

This chain uses TRBV19 with TRBJ1-5; D gene uncertain. In germline, CDR1 is LNHDA, CDR2 SQIVND (reference sequence). This CDR3 comprises 15 residues. Between the trimmed V and J ends, which lost 4 bases and 1 base, there was a span of 11 bases. The CDR3: CASSTQTQSNQPQHF. DNA for the CDR3: TGTGCCAGTAGTACCCAGACACAGAGCAATCAGCCCCAGCATTTT. The whole variable domain, filled in from reference TRBV19 and TRBJ1-5, reads DGGITQSPKYLFRKEGQNVTLSCEQNLNHDAMYWYRQDPGQGLRLIYYSQIVNDFQKGDIAEGYSVSREKKESFPLTVTSAQKNPTAFYLCASSTQTQSNQPQHFGDGTRLSIL.

This chain links TRBV5-6 with TRBJ1-6; D unresolved. The CDR3 extends over 14 amino acids. The germline V gene encodes CDR1 SGHDT and CDR2 YYEEEE. Trimming stripped 0 bases from V and 10 bases from J, with 11 bases between. Here the CDR3 DNA reads TGTGCCAGCAGCTTGGCGGGTACGGGGTCACCCCTCCACTTT. The encoded protein is CASSLAGTGSPLHF.

The V call is TRBV5-1, the J call TRBJ1-2, with a tentative D call TRBD1 (6 bases). V was clipped by 4 bases and J by 3 bases, with 16 bases between them. Germline V gives CDR1 SGHRS, CDR2 YFSETQ. This CDR3 region has 15 residues. The CDR3 protein is CASSIAAGVDYGYTF. The DNA for the CDR3 is TGCGCCAGCAGCATTGCGGCAGGGGTAGACTATGGCTACACCTTC.

The V and J genes are TRBV5-1 and TRBJ2-1; 10 bases agree with TRBD2. The germline gives CDR1 SGHRS, CDR2 YFSETQ. Losses at the gene ends were 0 bases for V and 8 bases for J; bases not matched to a gene: 8. The CDR3 sequence is 16 residues long. The CDR3 is CASSLDKLAGVDEQFF. Written as DNA, the CDR3 is TGCGCCAGCAGCTTGGATAAGCTAGCGGGAGTGGATGAGCAGTTCTTC.

The chain joins TRBV6-6 to TRBJ1-2; no firm D call. Germline CDR1 MNHNY, CDR2 SVGAGI (reference sequence). V dropped 0 bases and J dropped 4 bases, with 12 bases sitting between them. This CDR3 has 15 amino acids. This CDR3 is CASSYSGDTAYGYTF. DNA for the CDR3: TGTGCCAGCAGTTACTCAGGTGATACAGCCTATGGCTACACCTTC.

The CDR3 nucleotides read TGCGCCAGCAGCCCGGGGACAGGGAGCTCCTACGAGCAGTACTTC. Translating gives CASSPGTGSSYEQYF. The chain uses TRBV5-1 and TRBJ2-5; TRBD1 agrees at 9 bases. Matching the DNA end better, TRBJ2-7 makes the J call doubtful. This CDR3 has 15 amino acids. Germline V lookup: CDR1 SGHRS, CDR2 YFSETQ.

Notes on this clone: The junction departs from the called germline gene at one end, perhaps through a read error. This rearrangement joins TRBV7-7 to TRBJ2-3; TRBD1 might be the D (5 bases). Germline loops: CDR1 SSHAT, CDR2 FNYEAQ (reference sequence). The CDR3 loop spans 15 amino acids. DNA of the CDR3: TGTGCTAGCAGCTTAAGGGCAGGGCGGACAGATACGCAGTATTTT. It translates to CASSLRAGRTDTQYF. The variable domain in full, completed from reference TRBV7-7 and TRBJ2-3, reads GAGVSQSPRYKVTKRGQDVTLRCDPISSHATLYWYQQALGQGPEFLTYFNYEAQPDKSGLPSDRFSAERPEGSISTLTIQRTEQRDSAMYRCASSLRAGRTDTQYFGPGTRLTVL.

The chain has TRBV4-1 and TRBJ2-7; D is possibly TRBD2 (7 bases). Germline V CDR1 and CDR2: MGHRA, YSYEKL. There are 17 residues in the CDR3. Trimming left V 4 bases short and J 6 bases short, with 25 bases between. The CDR3 sequence: CASSRWGGAGPGSEQYF. The CDR3 DNA follows: TGCGCCAGCAGCCGGTGGGGGGGCGCTGGTCCCGGGTCCGAGCAGTACTTC.

The rearrangement uses TRBV5-4 and TRBJ1-2, with 7 positions matching TRBD1. V trimming: 1 base; J trimming: 7 bases; junction bases outside the gene matches: 7. The CDR3 is made up of 14 amino acids. CDR1 is SGHNT, CDR2 YYREEE, per germline (reference sequence). The CDR3 loop is CASSLSGGQIGYTF. CDR3 bases: TGTGCCAGCAGCTTGTCCGGGGGACAGATTGGCTACACCTTC.

The rearrangement joins TRBV16 to TRBJ1-2; no clear D. Trimming took off 1 base at V and 4 bases at J, with 4 bases between the two ends. Germline V gene sequence: CDR1 KGHSY, CDR2 FQNENV. The CDR3 contains 12 residues. CDR3 residues: CASSQLIYGYTF. The CDR3 DNA reads TGTGCCAGCAGCCAATTAATCTATGGCTACACCTTC. The variable domain in full, with the rest retrieved from reference TRBV16 and TRBJ1-2, is GEEVAQTPKHLVRGEGQKAKLYCAPIKGHSYVFWYQQVLKNEFKFLISFQNENVFDETGMPKERFSAKCLPNSPCSLEIQATKLEDSAVYFCASSQLIYGYTFGSGTRLTVV.

This chain links TRBV5-1 with TRBJ2-1; 10 bases match TRBD2. Germline V gene data show CDR1 as SGHRS and CDR2 as YFSETQ. CDR3 length equals 16 residues. V gave up 0 bases and J gave up 4 bases; unmatched junction bases: 4. The CDR3 reads CASSLAPSGGYNEQFF. The CDR3 DNA reads as TGCGCCAGCAGCTTGGCGCCTAGCGGGGGTTACAATGAGCAGTTCTTC.

This chain joins TRBV4-3 and TRBJ1-2; 10 nucleotides align to TRBD1. V lost 2 bases to trimming and J lost 3 bases; unmatched junction nucleotides: 6. Germline CDR1 LGHNA, CDR2 YSLEER. This CDR3 region has 16 residues. DNA for the CDR3: TGCGCCAGCAGCCAAATGACGGGACAGGGGCACTATGGCTACACCTTC. Translation: CASSQMTGQGHYGYTF.

The CDR3 loop reads CASSRTGQGNEQFF. CDR3 coding DNA: TGTGCCAGCAGCAGAACGGGACAGGGGAATGAGCAGTTCTTC. The V gene is TRBV5-6, the J gene TRBJ2-1, with TRBD1 matching 10 bases. J gave up 7 bases and V 4 bases, and 5 bases lay outside the gene matches. Germline V gene data show CDR1 as SGHDT and CDR2 as YYEEEE. CDR3 length: 14 residues.

The chain has TRBV6-1 and TRBJ2-2; a weak D match, TRBD1 (5 bases). The germline CDR1 and CDR2 sequences are MNHNS and SASEGT. The CDR3 has 14 residues. V lost 4 bases and J lost 7, with 13 bases in between. The CDR3 loop reads CASSGWQGIGELFF. In nucleotides, the CDR3 is TGTGCCAGCAGTGGTTGGCAGGGCATCGGGGAGCTGTTTTTT.